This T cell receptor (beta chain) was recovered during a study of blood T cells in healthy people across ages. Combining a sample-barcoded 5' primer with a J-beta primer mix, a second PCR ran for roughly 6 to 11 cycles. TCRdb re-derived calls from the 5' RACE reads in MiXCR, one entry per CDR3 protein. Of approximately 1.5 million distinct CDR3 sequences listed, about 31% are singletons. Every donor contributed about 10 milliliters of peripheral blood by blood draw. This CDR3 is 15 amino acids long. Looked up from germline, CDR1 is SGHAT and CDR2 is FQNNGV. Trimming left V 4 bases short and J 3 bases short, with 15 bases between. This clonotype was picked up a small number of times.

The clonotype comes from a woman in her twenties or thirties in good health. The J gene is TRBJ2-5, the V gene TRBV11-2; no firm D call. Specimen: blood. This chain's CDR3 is CASSSGFLSKETQYF. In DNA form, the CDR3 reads TGTGCCAGCAGCTCCGGTTTCCTGAGCAAAGAGACCCAGTACTTC.